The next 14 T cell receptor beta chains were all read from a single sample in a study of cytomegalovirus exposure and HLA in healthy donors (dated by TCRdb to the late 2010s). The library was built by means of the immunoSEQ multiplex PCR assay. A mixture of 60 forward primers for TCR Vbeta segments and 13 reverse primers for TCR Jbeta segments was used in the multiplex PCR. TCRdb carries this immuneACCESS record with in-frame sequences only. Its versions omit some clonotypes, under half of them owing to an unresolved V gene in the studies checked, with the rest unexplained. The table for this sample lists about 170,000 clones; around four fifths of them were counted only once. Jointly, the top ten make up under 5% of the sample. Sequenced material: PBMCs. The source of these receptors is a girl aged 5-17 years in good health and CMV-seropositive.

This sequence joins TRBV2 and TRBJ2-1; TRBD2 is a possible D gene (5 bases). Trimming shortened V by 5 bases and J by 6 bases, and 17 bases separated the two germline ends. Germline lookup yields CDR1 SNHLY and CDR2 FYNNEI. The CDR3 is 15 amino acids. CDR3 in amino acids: CASSFTVFRGNEQFF. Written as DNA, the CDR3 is TGTGCCAGCAGTTTCACAGTCTTTCGGGGCAATGAGCAGTTCTTC. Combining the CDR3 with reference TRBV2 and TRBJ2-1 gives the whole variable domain EPEVTQTPSHQVTQMGQEVILRCVPISNHLYFYWYRQILGQKVEFLVSFYNNEISEKSEIFDDQFSVERPDGSNFTLKIRSTKLEDSAMYFCASSFTVFRGNEQFFGPGTRLTVL.

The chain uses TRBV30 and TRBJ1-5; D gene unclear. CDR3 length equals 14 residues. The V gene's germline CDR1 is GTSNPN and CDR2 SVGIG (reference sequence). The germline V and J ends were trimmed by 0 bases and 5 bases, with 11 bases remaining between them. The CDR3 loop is CAWSVLPRDQPQHF. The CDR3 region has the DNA TGTGCCTGGAGTGTACTTCCCCGAGATCAGCCCCAGCATTTT. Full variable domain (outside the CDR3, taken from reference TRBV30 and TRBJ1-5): SQTIHQWPATLVQPVGSPLSLECTVEGTSNPNLYWYRQAAGRGLQLLFYSVGIGQISSEVPQNLSASRPQDRQFILSSKKLLLSDSGFYLCAWSVLPRDQPQHFGDGTRLSIL.

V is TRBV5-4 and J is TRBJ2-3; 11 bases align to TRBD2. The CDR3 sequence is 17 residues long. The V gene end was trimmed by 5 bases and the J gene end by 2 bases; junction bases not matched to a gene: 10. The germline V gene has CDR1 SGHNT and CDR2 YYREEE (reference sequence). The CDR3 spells CASSLTSLAGVTDTQYF. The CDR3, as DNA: TGTGCCAGCAGTTTAACCTCACTAGCGGGGGTCACAGATACGCAGTATTTT.

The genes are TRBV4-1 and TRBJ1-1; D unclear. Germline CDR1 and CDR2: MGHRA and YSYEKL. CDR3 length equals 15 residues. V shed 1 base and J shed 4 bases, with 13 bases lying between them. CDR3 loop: CASSQGVREGTEAFF. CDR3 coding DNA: TGCGCCAGCAGCCAAGGAGTAAGGGAGGGCACTGAAGCTTTCTTT.

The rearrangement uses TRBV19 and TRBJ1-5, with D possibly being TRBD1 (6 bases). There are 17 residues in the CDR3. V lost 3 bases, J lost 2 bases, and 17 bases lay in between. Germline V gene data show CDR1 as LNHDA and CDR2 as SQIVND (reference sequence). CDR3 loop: CASSIRGRGYGNQPQHF. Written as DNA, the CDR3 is TGTGCCAGTAGTATCAGGGGCAGGGGATACGGCAATCAGCCCCAGCATTTT.

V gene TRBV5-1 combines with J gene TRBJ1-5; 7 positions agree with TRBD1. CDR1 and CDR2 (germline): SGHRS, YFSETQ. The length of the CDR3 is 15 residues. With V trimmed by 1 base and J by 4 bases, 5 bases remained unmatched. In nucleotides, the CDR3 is TGCGCCAGCAGCTTGTCGGGACAGTTAAATCAGCCCCAGCATTTT. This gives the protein CASSLSGQLNQPQHF.

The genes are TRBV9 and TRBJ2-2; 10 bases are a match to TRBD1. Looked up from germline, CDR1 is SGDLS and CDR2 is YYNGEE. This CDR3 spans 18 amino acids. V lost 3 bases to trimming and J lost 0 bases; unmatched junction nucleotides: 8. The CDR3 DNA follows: TGTGCCAGCAGCGCCCGGACAGGGGGTAGTCCGAACACCGGGGAGCTGTTTTTT. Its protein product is CASSARTGGSPNTGELFF. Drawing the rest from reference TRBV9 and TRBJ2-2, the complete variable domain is DSGVTQTPKHLITATGQRVTLRCSPRSGDLSVYWYQQSLDQGLQFLIQYYNGEERAKGNILERFSAQQFPDLHSELNLSSLELGDSALYFCASSARTGGSPNTGELFFGEGSRLTVL.

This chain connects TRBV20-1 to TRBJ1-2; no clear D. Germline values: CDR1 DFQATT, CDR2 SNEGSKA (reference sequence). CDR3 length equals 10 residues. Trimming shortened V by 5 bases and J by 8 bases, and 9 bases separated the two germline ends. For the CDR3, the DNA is TGCAGTGCTCGCCGGGGAGGCTACACCTTC. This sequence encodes CSARRGGYTF.

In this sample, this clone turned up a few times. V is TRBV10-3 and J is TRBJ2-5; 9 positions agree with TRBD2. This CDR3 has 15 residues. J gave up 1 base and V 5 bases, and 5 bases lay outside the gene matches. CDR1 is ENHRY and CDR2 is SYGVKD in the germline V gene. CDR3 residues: CAISKSGGPQETQYF. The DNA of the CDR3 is TGTGCCATCAGTAAAAGCGGGGGGCCCCAAGAGACCCAGTACTTC.

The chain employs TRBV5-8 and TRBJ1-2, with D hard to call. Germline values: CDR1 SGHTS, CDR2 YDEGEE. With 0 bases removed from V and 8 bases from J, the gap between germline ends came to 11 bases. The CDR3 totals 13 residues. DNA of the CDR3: TGTGCCAGCAGCTTGGCAGGAATTCGCGGCTACACCTTC. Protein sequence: CASSLAGIRGYTF.

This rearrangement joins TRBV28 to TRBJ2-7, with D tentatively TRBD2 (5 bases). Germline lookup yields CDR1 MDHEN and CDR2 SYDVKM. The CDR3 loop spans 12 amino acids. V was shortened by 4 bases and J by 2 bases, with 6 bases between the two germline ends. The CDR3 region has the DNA TGTGCCAGCAGTTCGGGAACCTACGAGCAGTACTTC. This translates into CASSSGTYEQYF.

The DNA for the CDR3 is TGTGCCAGCAGTGCCACAGGGTGGGGAAACTATGGCTACACCTTC. Protein: CASSATGWGNYGYTF. The chain links TRBV27 to TRBJ1-2; TRBD1 is a possible D gene (6 bases). CDR1 and CDR2 (germline): MNHEY, SMNVEV (reference sequence). V lost 5 bases and J 2 bases, leaving 15 bases between the germline ends. The CDR3 loop spans 15 amino acids.

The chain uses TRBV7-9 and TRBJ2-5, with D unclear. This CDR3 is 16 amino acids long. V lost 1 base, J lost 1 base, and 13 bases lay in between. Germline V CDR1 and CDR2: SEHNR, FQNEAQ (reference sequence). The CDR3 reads CASSLVPLDIQETQYF. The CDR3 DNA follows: TGTGCCAGCAGCTTAGTTCCCCTAGATATCCAAGAGACCCAGTACTTC.

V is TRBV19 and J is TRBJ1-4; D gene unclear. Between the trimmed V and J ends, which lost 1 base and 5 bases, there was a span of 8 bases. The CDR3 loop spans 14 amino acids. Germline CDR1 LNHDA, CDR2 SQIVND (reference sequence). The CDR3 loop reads CASSIAPLNEKLFF. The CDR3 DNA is TGTGCCAGTAGTATAGCACCTCTAAATGAAAAACTGTTTTTT.